Listed below are T cell receptor beta chains from one sample, sequenced in a study of T cell repertoires in cytomegalovirus infection. TCRdb re-derived calls from the reads in MiXCR, one entry per CDR3 protein. In the table there are 100,000 to 150,000 distinct CDR3 sequences, roughly 8.2% of which are singletons. The sequencing input was PBMCs. The source is a human donor in good health (CMV status not recorded). Some clones in this sample may be carry-over from other donors' samples. CDR3s include the opening cysteine and the closing phenylalanine or tryptophan. D genes are given only for firm matches. Rows may omit the clone size; those that give it use once, few, many or a size class.

>TRBJ1-1|medium-sized|TRBD1|14|TRBV7-2
CASSSNRGWTEAFF
TGTGCCAGCAGCTCAAACAGGGGGTGGACTGAAGCTTTCTTT
>TRBJ2-3|many|-|14|TRBV6-2/TRBV6-3
CASTPWRAKDTQYF
TGTGCCAGCACGCCCTGGAGGGCCAAAGATACGCAGTATTTT
>TRBJ1-5|few|TRBD1|14|TRBV6-2/TRBV6-3
CASRNRGQDQPQHF
TGTGCCAGCAGAAACAGGGGGCAGGATCAGCCCCAGCATTTT
>TRBJ2-3|few|-|12|TRBV9
CASSVVTDTQYF
TGTGCCAGCAGCGTAGTCACAGATACGCAGTATTTT
>TRBJ1-1|few|-|13|TRBV11-2
CASSSSPGIAPFF
TGTGCCAGCAGCTCTTCCCCAGGGATCGCGCCTTTCTTT
>TRBJ1-5|-|-|14|TRBV19
CASRAGTTNQPQHF
TGTGCCAGTAGGGCCGGGACAACCAATCAGCCCCAGCATTTT
>TRBJ2-2|many|-|15|TRBV7-3
CASSPTGPYTGELFF
TGTGCCAGCAGCCCCACGGGGCCGTACACCGGGGAGCTGTTTTTT
>TRBJ2-1|-|TRBD1|17|TRBV9
CASSPTWGQLSYNEQFF
TGTGCCAGCAGCCCCACCTGGGGACAGTTATCCTACAATGAGCAGTTCTTC
>TRBJ1-5|many|-|13|TRBV7-2
CASSFEPNQPQHF
TGTGCCAGCAGCTTCGAGCCCAATCAGCCCCAGCATTTT
>TRBJ2-5|few|TRBD2|17|TRBV2
CASSIIAGVGKQETQYF
TGTGCCAGCAGTATAATAGCGGGGGTGGGTAAGCAAGAGACCCAGTACTTC
>TRBJ1-3|many|-|14|TRBV20-1
CSAREAAARNTIYF
TGCAGTGCTAGAGAGGCGGCGGCTAGAAACACCATATATTTT
>TRBJ2-3|-|TRBD2|13|TRBV20-1
CSATKRDGDTQYF
TGCAGTGCTACCAAGCGGGATGGAGATACGCAGTATTTT
>TRBJ2-1|-|-|15|TRBV11-2
CARTSPSGFYNEQFF
TGTGCCCGCACGTCTCCCTCCGGCTTCTACAATGAGCAGTTCTTC
>TRBJ1-6|many|-|12|TRBV7-2
CASSSENSPLHF
TGTGCCAGCAGTTCAGAGAATTCACCCCTCCACTTT
>TRBJ2-2|many|TRBD1|14|TRBV28
CASSRQGAAGELFF
TGTGCCAGCAGTAGACAGGGGGCGGCCGGGGAGCTGTTTTTT
>TRBJ2-1|many|-|14|TRBV7-9
CASSPVDRVREQFF
TGTGCCAGCAGCCCCGTCGACAGAGTTCGGGAGCAGTTCTTC
>TRBJ1-2|many|-|14|TRBV10-3
CAISANREGDGYTF
TGTGCCATCAGTGCGAACAGGGAGGGGGATGGCTACACCTTC
>TRBJ1-1|few|TRBD1|13|TRBV20-1
CSARETGDTEAFF
TGCAGTGCTAGGGAGACAGGGGACACTGAAGCTTTCTTT
>TRBJ2-2|few|-|14|TRBV5-1
CASSQTPNTGELFF
TGCGCCAGCAGTCAGACCCCTAACACCGGGGAGCTGTTTTTT
>TRBJ1-3|many|-|13|TRBV7-2
CASSSGLGNTIYF
TGTGCCAGCAGCTCAGGATTAGGAAACACCATATATTTT
>TRBJ2-3|many|-|15|TRBV28
CASSYGGLSTDTQYF
TGTGCCAGCAGTTACGGGGGACTGAGCACAGATACGCAGTATTTT
>TRBJ1-5|many|-|16|TRBV28
CASSPQLGGGNQPQHF
TGTGCCAGCAGTCCACAACTTGGCGGGGGAAATCAGCCCCAGCATTTT
>TRBJ2-3|many|-|13|TRBV20-1
CSAQLQGINTQYF
TGCAGTGCCCAACTCCAGGGGATAAATACGCAGTATTTT
>TRBJ2-3|few|-|15|TRBV6-6
CASSSTTGADDTQYF
TGTGCCAGCAGTTCGACTACGGGGGCGGATGATACGCAGTATTTT
>TRBJ2-2|many|-|16|TRBV12-3/TRBV12-4
CASSLWSLSNTGELFF
TGTGCCAGCAGTTTGTGGTCACTCTCGAACACCGGGGAGCTGTTTTTT
>TRBJ2-3|many|TRBD1|13|TRBV20-1
CSASPGGTDTQYF
TGCAGTGCTAGCCCAGGGGGAACAGATACGCAGTATTTT
>TRBJ1-1|-|-|17|TRBV2
CASSESWGARDYNEAFF
TGTGCCAGCAGTGAGTCGTGGGGGGCGCGGGATTACAACGAAGCTTTCTTT
>TRBJ1-1|many|TRBD1|14|TRBV2
CASTLDRGGTEAFF
TGTGCCAGCACCTTAGACAGGGGCGGCACTGAAGCTTTCTTT
>TRBJ2-2|many|-|14|TRBV28
CASSEGRVGGELFF
TGTGCCAGCAGTGAAGGGAGAGTCGGCGGGGAGCTGTTTTTT
>TRBJ1-4|-|-|14|TRBV9
CASSSRSQGVKLFF
TGTGCCAGCAGCTCGCGTTCACAGGGCGTGAAACTGTTTTTT